These 15 T cell receptor beta chains came from one sample sequenced in a study of T-cell memory formation after mild COVID-19. A single record per CDR3 protein comes from TCRdb applying MiXCR to the 5' RACE reads. Among about 140,000 distinct CDR3 sequences, 19% were seen once, and the ten largest hold around 2.4%. Sequencing was performed on PBMCs or a T cell subset sorted from them (not recorded which). The receptors stem from an adult woman who had mild COVID-19 (a few samples of this study predate the infection). Cell type and time point are not known.

This chain connects TRBV19 to TRBJ2-7, with TRBD2 matching over 8 bases. J was trimmed by 0 bases and V by 5 bases; bases with no gene match: 12. From germline, CDR1 is LNHDA and CDR2 SQIVND (reference sequence). The CDR3 length is 17 residues. This CDR3 is CASSVQAGEASSYEQYF. The CDR3 region has the DNA TGTGCCAGTAGTGTTCAAGCGGGAGAGGCCTCCTCCTACGAGCAGTACTTC.

The chain couples TRBV6-5 to TRBJ1-3, with TRBD1 matching 8 bases. The CDR3 sequence is 14 residues long. The germline gives CDR1 MNHEY, CDR2 SVGAGI. With V trimmed by 5 bases and J by 5 bases, 5 bases remained unmatched. This CDR3 reads CASSLGTGRNTIYF. The CDR3, as DNA: TGTGCCAGCAGTCTCGGGACAGGAAGAAACACCATATATTTT.

This clonotype was detected a few times. This chain joins TRBV7-2 and TRBJ2-1; 7 bases agree with TRBD2. Germline V CDR1 and CDR2: SGHTA, FQGNSA. The junction had 8 bases not matched to a gene; V was cut back by 4 bases and J by 8 bases. The CDR3 runs to 14 residues. The CDR3 region has the DNA TGTGCCAGCAGCTCCGCGGGCGGGAGATATGAGCAGTTCTTC. This codes for CASSSAGGRYEQFF.

This chain joins TRBV12-3 or TRBV12-4 and TRBJ2-3; D tentatively fits TRBD1 or TRBD2 (5 bases each). The ends were cut back, 0 bases at V and 0 bases at J, with 10 bases in the middle. The CDR3 contains 16 residues. CDR3 region: CASSLAGTESTDTQYF. CDR3 bases: TGTGCCAGCAGTTTAGCGGGGACGGAGAGCACAGATACGCAGTATTTT.

Turning to this clonotype: This clone may be a read error of a much larger clone one base away. The chain uses TRBV6-1 and TRBJ2-5; possibly TRBD1 for D (5 bases). This CDR3 contains 13 residues. The V end was cut by 5 bases, the J end by 1 base, with 8 bases between. Germline V lookup: CDR1 MNHNS, CDR2 SASEGT. In DNA form, the CDR3 reads TGTGCCAGCAGTTCAGGGTCCCAAGAGACCCAGTACTTC. Translating it yields CASSSGSQETQYF.

V is TRBV4-2 and J is TRBJ2-5; 12 bases line up with TRBD2. After removal of 3 bases from V and 5 bases from J, the junction contained 10 bases not matched to a gene. There are 17 residues in the CDR3. Per germline, CDR1 LGHNA and CDR2 YNFKEQ. The CDR3 DNA reads as TGTGCCAGCAGCCAGATACCTAGCGGGGGGGCGGAGGAGACCCAGTACTTC. As protein: CASSQIPSGGAEETQYF.

The genes are TRBV12-3 or TRBV12-4 and TRBJ1-1, with 7 bases fitting TRBD1. The CDR3 totals 17 residues. J gave up 2 bases and V 6 bases, and 15 bases lay outside the gene matches. The CDR3 sequence: CASRDNFGTATNTEAFF. The CDR3 coding sequence is TGTGCCAGCAGGGATAACTTCGGGACAGCGACTAACACTGAAGCTTTCTTT.

V usage is TRBV30 and J usage is TRBJ2-7; TRBD2 agrees at 9 bases. The CDR3 has 15 amino acids. V dropped 0 bases and J dropped 1; count of bases not matched to a gene: 4. Germline CDR1 and CDR2: GTSNPN and SVGIG (reference sequence). CDR3 DNA: TGTGCCTGGAGTGTTAGGCTAGCGGGGTCCTACGAGCAGTACTTC. This encodes CAWSVRLAGSYEQYF.

A few counts support this clonotype. The V call is TRBV2, the J call TRBJ2-4; maybe TRBD1 (6 bases). In germline, CDR1 is SNHLY, CDR2 FYNNEI. This CDR3 is built from 14 residues. V dropped 6 bases and J dropped 0 bases, with 9 bases sitting between them. The CDR3 sequence is CASRGQLAKNIQYF. The DNA of the CDR3 is TGTGCCAGCAGAGGACAGCTAGCCAAAAACATTCAGTACTTC.

The chain couples TRBV4-3 to TRBJ2-1; tentatively, D is TRBD1 (6 bases). Germline lookup yields CDR1 LGHNA and CDR2 YSLEER. The V gene lost 0 bases and the J gene lost 7 bases, with 10 bases spanning the gap. The CDR3 consists of 14 residues. The DNA of the CDR3 is TGCGCCAGCAGCCAAGATTTGGGGGCGAATGAGCAGTTCTTC. Encoded protein: CASSQDLGANEQFF.

The chain is built from TRBV5-5 and TRBJ2-5; a possible D gene is TRBD1 (6 bases). Germline CDR1 and CDR2: SGHKS and YYEKEE (reference sequence). Trimming pared 4 bases from V and 3 bases from J, leaving 19 bases between. This CDR3 is built from 16 residues. CDR3 sequence: CASSLWGPTEEETQYF. The DNA of the CDR3 is TGTGCCAGCAGCCTATGGGGGCCCACGGAGGAAGAGACCCAGTACTTC.

This chain joins TRBV7-3 and TRBJ2-6; D not certain. CDR3 length: 17 residues. Deletions cut 5 bases from V and 0 bases from J, with 14 bases between. Germline V gene lookup returns CDR1 SGHTA and CDR2 FQGTGA. CDR3 residues: CASSPSVSPSGANVLTF. The DNA for the CDR3 is TGTGCCAGCAGCCCCTCTGTTAGCCCCTCTGGGGCCAACGTCCTGACTTTC.

This clonotype appeared a few times. The gene calls are TRBV6-2 or TRBV6-3 and TRBJ2-7; 10 bases are a match to TRBD1. The trim removed 8 bases at V and 6 bases at J, leaving 13 bases unmatched. This CDR3 region has 15 residues. Germline V CDR1 and CDR2: MNHEY, SVGEGT. The CDR3 coding sequence is TGTGCCAGCTCTTCCGCCGGACAGGGGGTAGGCGAGCAGTACTTC. Its protein is CASSSAGQGVGEQYF.

Details on this clonotype: One end of the junction does not line up with germline, which may come from a read error. CDR3 region: CASREDRDYGYTF. Here the CDR3 DNA reads TGTGCCAGCAGGGAAGACAGGGACTATGGCTACACCTTC. V and J are TRBV6-1 and TRBJ1-2; 7 bases match TRBD1. CDR1 and CDR2 from the germline V gene are MNHNS and SASEGT. The CDR3 sequence is 13 residues long.

This clonotype was seen only a few times. J is TRBJ2-3 and V is TRBV9; TRBD2 is a possible D gene (5 bases). Trimming removed 3 bases at V and 0 bases at J, with 14 bases between. The V gene's germline CDR1 is SGDLS and CDR2 YYNGEE. The CDR3 is 16 residues long. The CDR3 is CASSGLPRTSTDTQYF. In DNA form, the CDR3 reads TGTGCCAGCAGCGGACTCCCCCGGACTAGCACAGATACGCAGTATTTT.